What follows are 18 T cell receptor beta chains derived from one specimen sequenced in a study of CD8 T cells in Susac syndrome. Random-hexamer reverse transcription was applied to roughly 0.5 to 1 ug RNA. In TCRdb, the immunoSEQ multiplex PCR reads were re-called with MiXCR into one record per CDR3 protein. Here the sample spans about 180,000 distinct CDR3 sequences, approximately 94% being singletons. The sequenced material came from CD4+ T cells from PBMCs. Source of these receptors: a human donor with multiple sclerosis.

The genes are TRBV29-1 and TRBJ1-1, with D possibly TRBD1 on 5 matching bases. Trimming removed 0 bases at V and 1 base at J, with 12 bases between. Germline CDR1 is SQVTM and CDR2 is ANQGSEA. This CDR3 has 15 residues. CDR3 region: CSVEERGDQNTEAFF. The CDR3 region has the DNA TGCAGCGTTGAAGAAAGAGGGGACCAGAACACTGAAGCTTTCTTT.

The chain uses TRBV20-1 and TRBJ2-1; 9 bases line up with TRBD1. The V and J ends lost 3 bases and 5 bases, in that order; junction bases with no gene match: 11. The germline V gene encodes CDR1 DFQATT and CDR2 SNEGSKA (reference sequence). There are 16 residues in the CDR3. The CDR3, as DNA: TGCAGTGCTAGTGGCCCGGGACAGGGACATCACAATGAGCAGTTCTTC. This sequence encodes CSASGPGQGHHNEQFF.

The chain uses TRBV11-3 and TRBJ2-1; TRBD2 agrees at 15 bases. V lost 4 bases, J lost 10 bases, and 11 bases stayed unmatched. CDR1 is SGHNT and CDR2 is YENEEA in the germline V gene. The CDR3 consists of 17 residues. The CDR3 coding sequence is TGTGCCAGCAGCTACGGACTAGCGGGGGGGCCCCTCCAGGAGCAGTTCTTC. As protein: CASSYGLAGGPLQEQFF.

This sequence joins TRBV20-1 and TRBJ1-1; a possible D gene is TRBD1 (5 bases). The germline V gene encodes CDR1 DFQATT and CDR2 SNEGSKA (reference sequence). The CDR3 has 10 amino acids. CDR3 DNA: TGCAGCCCCGGGGGGACTGAAGCTTTCTTT. Translated: CSPGGTEAFF.

The V and J genes are TRBV6-6 and TRBJ1-4; D not resolved. Germline CDR1 reads MNHNY; CDR2 reads SVGAGI (reference sequence). V lost 7 bases to trimming and J lost 0 bases, with 12 bases between them. The CDR3 sequence is 15 residues long. The CDR3 coding sequence is TGTGCCAGCACTCCAGGACTTGCAACTAATGAAAAACTGTTTTTT. Amino acid sequence: CASTPGLATNEKLFF.

This clonotype was detected only once. V usage is TRBV20-1 and J usage is TRBJ1-5; 9 nucleotides agree with TRBD1. The CDR3 sequence is 14 residues long. Germline CDR1 and CDR2: DFQATT and SNEGSKA (reference sequence). J lost 3 bases, V lost 5 bases, and 5 bases had no gene match. The CDR3 region is CSAGDRAVNQPQHF. CDR3 DNA: TGCAGTGCTGGGGACAGGGCGGTCAATCAGCCCCAGCATTTT.

This rearrangement joins TRBV29-1 to TRBJ2-7; 8 bases are shared with TRBD1. Germline CDR1 and CDR2: SQVTM and ANQGSEA. This CDR3 has 12 amino acids. The V and J ends lost 5 bases and 4 bases, in that order; junction bases with no gene match: 4. The CDR3 sequence is CSVRQGIYEQYF. CDR3 DNA sequence: TGCAGCGTTCGACAGGGGATATACGAGCAGTACTTC.

The chain recombines TRBV29-1 with TRBJ1-4; tentative D call: TRBD1 (5 bases). CDR1 is SQVTM and CDR2 is ANQGSEA in the germline V gene. CDR3 length: 17 amino acids. The germline V and J ends were trimmed by 0 bases and 5 bases, with 19 bases remaining between them. The CDR3 DNA follows: TGCAGCGTTGAAGATCGGGGCCCGACAGCGCCGAATGAAAAACTGTTTTTT. This codes for CSVEDRGPTAPNEKLFF.

The CDR3 bases are TGTGCCACCAGCGATCGAAATGAGCAGTTCTTC. It yields the protein CATSDRNEQFF. This chain uses TRBV15 with TRBJ2-1; the D is unclear. The germline V and J ends were trimmed by 5 bases and 7 bases, with 6 bases remaining between them. The V gene's germline CDR1 is LNHNV and CDR2 YYDKDF (reference sequence). This CDR3 is built from 11 residues.

This sequence joins TRBV20-1 and TRBJ1-2; tentative D call: TRBD1 (6 bases). CDR3 length: 12 amino acids. Germline V gene sequence: CDR1 DFQATT, CDR2 SNEGSKA (reference sequence). V was trimmed by 2 bases and J by 8 bases, leaving 12 bases between them. CDR3: CSARRGGQGYTF. In DNA form, the CDR3 reads TGCAGTGCTAGAAGAGGGGGACAAGGCTACACCTTC.

The chain recombines TRBV2 with TRBJ2-7; TRBD1 matches at 8 bases. There are 14 residues in the CDR3. Germline CDR1 SNHLY, CDR2 FYNNEI. The junction had 6 bases not matched to a gene; V was cut back by 6 bases and J by 2 bases. This CDR3 reads CASRKGQATYEQYF. CDR3 DNA: TGTGCCAGCAGAAAGGGACAGGCAACCTACGAGCAGTACTTC.

The chain carries TRBV10-3 and TRBJ2-3; no clear D gene. V was trimmed by 6 bases and J by 0 bases, leaving 10 bases between them. Germline CDR1 and CDR2: ENHRY and SYGVKD. The CDR3 is 14 residues long. The CDR3 loop reads CAIRGYASTDTQYF. CDR3 nucleotide sequence: TGTGCCATCAGAGGTTACGCTAGCACAGATACGCAGTATTTT.

This chain links TRBV15 with TRBJ2-2; no clear D gene. The CDR3 has 12 amino acids. The germline V gene has CDR1 LNHNV and CDR2 YYDKDF (reference sequence). V lost 1 base to trimming and J lost 6 bases, with 3 bases between them. The DNA of the CDR3 is TGTGCCACCAGCAGAGTCGCCGGGGAGCTGTTTTTT. It is translated as CATSRVAGELFF.

The genes are TRBV7-2 and TRBJ1-5; TRBD1 matches 7 bases. This CDR3 has 13 amino acids. Germline CDR1 is SGHTA and CDR2 is FQGNSA. After removal of 5 bases from V and 12 bases from J, the junction contained 10 bases not matched to a gene. CDR3 in amino acids: CASSEIAGGLQHF. The DNA of the CDR3 is TGTGCCAGCAGCGAAATTGCAGGGGGACTCCAGCATTTT.

This clonotype was observed once. The chain couples TRBV29-1 to TRBJ2-1; 10 bases align to TRBD1. V was clipped by 5 bases and J by 4 bases; unmatched bases: 8. CDR3 size: 15 residues. The germline V gene has CDR1 SQVTM and CDR2 ANQGSEA. The chain's CDR3 is CSVCTGTGVYNEQFF. In nucleotides, the CDR3 is TGCAGCGTTTGCACCGGGACAGGGGTTTACAATGAGCAGTTCTTC.

The chain recombines TRBV7-9 with TRBJ2-1; 9 bases are shared with TRBD1. J gave up 10 bases and V 5 bases, and 12 bases lay outside the gene matches. Germline assignment: CDR1 SEHNR and CDR2 FQNEAQ (reference sequence). This CDR3 has 15 residues. In DNA, the CDR3 is TGTGCCAGCAGCCCCCGGGACAGGGTGATGAGGGAGCAGTTCTTC. Its protein is CASSPRDRVMREQFF.

This clonotype was observed a single time. V is TRBV7-9 and J is TRBJ2-5; 7 bases map to TRBD1. The ends lost 1 base at V and 3 bases at J; junction bases unmatched: 5. The CDR3 runs 15 residues. Germline V gene lookup returns CDR1 SEHNR and CDR2 FQNEAQ (reference sequence). CDR3 nucleotides: TGTGCCAGCAGCTTAGAAGGGACAGAAAAAGAGACCCAGTACTTC. This sequence encodes CASSLEGTEKETQYF.

This clonotype was recorded only once. The chain combines TRBV7-2 with TRBJ2-5, with 8 bases identical to TRBD1. Germline CDR1 SGHTA, CDR2 FQGNSA. V lost 5 bases, J lost 7 bases, and 9 bases stayed unmatched. The CDR3 consists of 14 residues. Here the CDR3 DNA reads TGTGCCAGCAGCGCGGACAGGGATGGGAGGACCCAGTACTTC. Protein product: CASSADRDGRTQYF.